Each of the 3 T cell receptor beta chains below was sequenced from the same sample in a study of T cell responses to AZD1222 COVID-19 vaccine. TCRdb's copy holds only in-frame clones and misses some; the assay was immunoSEQ multiplex PCR. The sample carries 120,000 or so clones, less than 95% recorded once. Sequencing was performed on peripheral blood, taken on day 0 of MenACWY control vaccination. The origin of the receptors is an adult in good health.

V gene TRBV2 combines with J gene TRBJ1-4; no clear D. The germline CDR1 and CDR2 sequences are SNHLY and FYNNEI. The V gene lost 6 bases and the J gene lost 4 bases, with 12 bases spanning the gap. CDR3 size: 14 residues. The CDR3 DNA reads TGTGCCAGCAGGGACGGGTCGCATAATGAAAAACTGTTTTTT. This encodes CASRDGSHNEKLFF. The full variable domain, its missing parts supplied by reference TRBV2 and TRBJ1-4, is EPEVTQTPSHQVTQMGQEVILRCVPISNHLYFYWYRQILGQKVEFLVSFYNNEISEKSEIFDDQFSVERPDGSNFTLKIRSTKLEDSAMYFCASRDGSHNEKLFFGSGTQLSVL.

The CDR3 region is CASSYETATNEKLFF. The CDR3 nucleotides read TGTGCCAGCAGTTACGAGACAGCAACTAATGAAAAACTGTTTTTT. The chain links TRBV6-5 to TRBJ1-4; D perhaps matches TRBD1 (5 bases). This CDR3 is built from 15 residues. The germline gives CDR1 MNHEY, CDR2 SVGAGI. V lost 2 bases to trimming and J lost 0 bases, with 7 bases between them.

The V and J genes are TRBV5-5 and TRBJ1-5; D ambiguous. Trimming pared 1 base from V and 0 bases from J, leaving 11 bases between. Per the germline V gene, CDR1 is SGHKS and CDR2 is YYEKEE (reference sequence). The CDR3 spans 16 residues. CDR3 loop: CASSLSFAASNQPQHF. The CDR3 bases are TGTGCCAGCAGCTTGTCGTTCGCAGCTAGCAATCAGCCCCAGCATTTT.